This TCR beta chain was sequenced during a study of T-cell reconstitution after alpha-beta-depleted transplantation in children. This sample's TCRbeta library carried unique molecular identifier barcodes. TCRdb reanalysed the PCR reads using MiXCR and keeps one entry per CDR3 protein. There are fewer than 550,000 distinct CDR3 sequences in the sample; about 11% occur only once, and just over 2% lies in the top ten. The V end was cut by 6 bases, the J end by 4 bases, with 18 bases between. The CDR3 has 15 amino acids. Germline V CDR1 and CDR2: MDHEN, SYDVKM. This clonotype was picked up many times. Antigen: not known. Study results and caveats: Reportedly, alpha-beta T cells present about two months post-transplant originated from several hundred expanded clones of graft origin. T cells produced anew were the main source of T-cell counts and diversity one year after transplant.

This chain joins TRBV28 and TRBJ2-5; D is perhaps TRBD1 (5 bases). This material consisted of PBMCs, taken before TCRalphabeta/CD19-depleted stem cell transplant. The TCR comes from a child under 10 years old with inherited bone marrow failure, due to receive a stem cell transplant. The CDR3 reads CASSSWVWGRETQYF. The CDR3 DNA sequence: TGTGCCAGCAGCTCCTGGGTTTGGGGCCGAGAGACCCAGTACTTC.